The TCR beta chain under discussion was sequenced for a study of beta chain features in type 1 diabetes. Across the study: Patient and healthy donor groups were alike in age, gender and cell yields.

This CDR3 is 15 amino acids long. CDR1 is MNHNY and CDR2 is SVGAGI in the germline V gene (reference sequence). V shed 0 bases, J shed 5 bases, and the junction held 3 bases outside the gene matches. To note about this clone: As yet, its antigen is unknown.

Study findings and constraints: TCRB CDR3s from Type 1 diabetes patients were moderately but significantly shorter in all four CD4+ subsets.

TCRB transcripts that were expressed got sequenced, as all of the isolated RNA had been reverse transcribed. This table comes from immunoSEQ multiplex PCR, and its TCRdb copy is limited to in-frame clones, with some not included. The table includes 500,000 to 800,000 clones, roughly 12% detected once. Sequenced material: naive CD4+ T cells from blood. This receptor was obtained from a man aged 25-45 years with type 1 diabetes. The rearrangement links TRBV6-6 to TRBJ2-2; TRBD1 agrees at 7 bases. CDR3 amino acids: CASSYSNRGTGELFF. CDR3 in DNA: TGTGCCAGCAGTTACTCGAACAGGGGTACCGGGGAGCTGTTTTTT.